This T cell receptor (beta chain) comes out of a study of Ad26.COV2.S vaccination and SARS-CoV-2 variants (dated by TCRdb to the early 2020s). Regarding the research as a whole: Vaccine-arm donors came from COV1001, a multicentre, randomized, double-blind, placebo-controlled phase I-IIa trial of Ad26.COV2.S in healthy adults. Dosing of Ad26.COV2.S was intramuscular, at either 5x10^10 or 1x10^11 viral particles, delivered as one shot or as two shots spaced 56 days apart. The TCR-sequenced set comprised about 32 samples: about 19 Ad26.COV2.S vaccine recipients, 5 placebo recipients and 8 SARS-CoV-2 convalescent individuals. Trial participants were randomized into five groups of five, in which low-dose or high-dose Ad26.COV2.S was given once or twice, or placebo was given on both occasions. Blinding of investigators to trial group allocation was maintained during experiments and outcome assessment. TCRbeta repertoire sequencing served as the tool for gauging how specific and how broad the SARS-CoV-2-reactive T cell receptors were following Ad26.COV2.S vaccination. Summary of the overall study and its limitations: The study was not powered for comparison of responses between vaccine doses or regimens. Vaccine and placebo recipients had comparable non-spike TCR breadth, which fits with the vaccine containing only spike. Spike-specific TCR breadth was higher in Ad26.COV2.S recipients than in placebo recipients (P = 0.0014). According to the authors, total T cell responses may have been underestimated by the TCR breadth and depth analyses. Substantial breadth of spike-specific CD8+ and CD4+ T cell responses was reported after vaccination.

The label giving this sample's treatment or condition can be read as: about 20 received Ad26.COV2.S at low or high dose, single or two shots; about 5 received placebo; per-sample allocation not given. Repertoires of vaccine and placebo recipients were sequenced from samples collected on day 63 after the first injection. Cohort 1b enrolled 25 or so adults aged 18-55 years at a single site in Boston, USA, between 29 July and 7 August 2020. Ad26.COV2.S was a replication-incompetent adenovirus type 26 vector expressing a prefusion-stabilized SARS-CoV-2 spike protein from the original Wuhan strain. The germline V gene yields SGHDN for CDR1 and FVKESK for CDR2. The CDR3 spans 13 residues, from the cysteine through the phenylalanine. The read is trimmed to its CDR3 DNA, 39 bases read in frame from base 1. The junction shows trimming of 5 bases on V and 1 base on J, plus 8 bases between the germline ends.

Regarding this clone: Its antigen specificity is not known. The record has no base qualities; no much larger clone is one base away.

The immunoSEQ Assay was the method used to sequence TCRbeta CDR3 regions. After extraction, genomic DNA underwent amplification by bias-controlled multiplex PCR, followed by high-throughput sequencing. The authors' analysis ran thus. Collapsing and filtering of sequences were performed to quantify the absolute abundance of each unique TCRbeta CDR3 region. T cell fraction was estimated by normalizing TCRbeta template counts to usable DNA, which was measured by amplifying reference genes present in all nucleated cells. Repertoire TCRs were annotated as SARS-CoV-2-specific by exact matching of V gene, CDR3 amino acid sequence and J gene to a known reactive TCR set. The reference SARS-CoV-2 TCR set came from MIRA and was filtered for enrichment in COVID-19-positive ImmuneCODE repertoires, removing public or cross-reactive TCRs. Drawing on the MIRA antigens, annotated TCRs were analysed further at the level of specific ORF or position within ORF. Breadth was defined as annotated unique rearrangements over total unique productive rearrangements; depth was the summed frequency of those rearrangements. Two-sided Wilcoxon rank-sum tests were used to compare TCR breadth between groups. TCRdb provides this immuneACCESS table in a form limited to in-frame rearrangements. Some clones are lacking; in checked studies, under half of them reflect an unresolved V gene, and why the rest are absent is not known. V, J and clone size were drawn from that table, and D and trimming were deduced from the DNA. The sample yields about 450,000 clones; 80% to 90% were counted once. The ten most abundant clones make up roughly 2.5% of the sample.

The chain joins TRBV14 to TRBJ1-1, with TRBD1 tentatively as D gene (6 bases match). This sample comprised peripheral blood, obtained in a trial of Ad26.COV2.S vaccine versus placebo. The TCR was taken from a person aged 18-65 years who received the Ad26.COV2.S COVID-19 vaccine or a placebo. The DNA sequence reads TGTGCCAGCAGCGTGGACAGGAACACTGAAGCTTTCTTT. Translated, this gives CASSVDRNTEAFF.